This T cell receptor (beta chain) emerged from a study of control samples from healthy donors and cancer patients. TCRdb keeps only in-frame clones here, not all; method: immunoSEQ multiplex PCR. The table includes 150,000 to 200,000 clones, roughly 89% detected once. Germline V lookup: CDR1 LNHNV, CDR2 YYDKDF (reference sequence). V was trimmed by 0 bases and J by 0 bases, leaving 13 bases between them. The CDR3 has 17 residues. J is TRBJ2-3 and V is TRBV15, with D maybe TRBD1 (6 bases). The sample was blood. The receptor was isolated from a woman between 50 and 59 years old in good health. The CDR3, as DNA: TGTGCCACCAGCAGAGATCCCGGACAGCCGAGCACAGATACGCAGTATTTT. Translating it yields CATSRDPGQPSTDTQYF.